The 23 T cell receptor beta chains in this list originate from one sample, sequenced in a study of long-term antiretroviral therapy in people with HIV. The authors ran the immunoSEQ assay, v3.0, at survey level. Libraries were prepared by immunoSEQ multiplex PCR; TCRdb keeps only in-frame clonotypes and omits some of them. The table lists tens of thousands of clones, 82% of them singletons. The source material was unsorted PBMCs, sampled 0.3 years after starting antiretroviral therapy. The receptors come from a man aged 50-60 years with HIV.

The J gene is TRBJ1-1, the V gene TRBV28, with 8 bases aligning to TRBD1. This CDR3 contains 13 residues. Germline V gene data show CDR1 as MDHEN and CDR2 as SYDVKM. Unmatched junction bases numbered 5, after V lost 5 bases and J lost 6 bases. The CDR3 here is CASSTRTGPEAFF. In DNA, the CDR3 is TGTGCCAGCAGTACGAGGACAGGGCCTGAAGCTTTCTTT.

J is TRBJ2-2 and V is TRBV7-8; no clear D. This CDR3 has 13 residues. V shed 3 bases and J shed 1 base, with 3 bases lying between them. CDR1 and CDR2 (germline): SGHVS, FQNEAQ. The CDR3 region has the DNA TGTGCCAGCAGCTTTAGGAACACCGGGGAGCTGTTTTTT. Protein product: CASSFRNTGELFF.

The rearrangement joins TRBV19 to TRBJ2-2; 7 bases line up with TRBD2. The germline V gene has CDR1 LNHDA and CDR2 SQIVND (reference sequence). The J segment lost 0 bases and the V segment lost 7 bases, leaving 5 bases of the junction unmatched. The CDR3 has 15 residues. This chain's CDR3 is CASIGTNSNTGELFF. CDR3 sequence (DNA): TGTGCCAGTATTGGGACTAACTCGAACACCGGGGAGCTGTTTTTT.

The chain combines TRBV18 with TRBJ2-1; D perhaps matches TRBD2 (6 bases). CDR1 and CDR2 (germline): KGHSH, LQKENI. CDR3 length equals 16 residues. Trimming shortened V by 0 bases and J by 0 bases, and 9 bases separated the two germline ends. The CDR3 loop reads CASSPPEGSSYNEQFF. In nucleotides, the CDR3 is TGTGCCAGCTCACCACCGGAGGGGAGCTCCTACAATGAGCAGTTCTTC. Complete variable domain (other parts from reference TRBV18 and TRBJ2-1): NAGVMQNPRHLVRRRGQEARLRCSPMKGHSHVYWYRQLPEEGLKFMVYLQKENIIDESGMPKERFSAEFPKEGPSILRIQQVVRGDSAAYFCASSPPEGSSYNEQFFGPGTRLTVL.

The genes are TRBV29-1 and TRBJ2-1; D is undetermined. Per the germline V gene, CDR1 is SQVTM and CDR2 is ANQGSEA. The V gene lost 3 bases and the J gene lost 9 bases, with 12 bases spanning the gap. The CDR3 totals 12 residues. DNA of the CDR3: TGCAGCGTTGAGGTCGTCAGGCTTGAGCAGTTCTTC. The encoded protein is CSVEVVRLEQFF.

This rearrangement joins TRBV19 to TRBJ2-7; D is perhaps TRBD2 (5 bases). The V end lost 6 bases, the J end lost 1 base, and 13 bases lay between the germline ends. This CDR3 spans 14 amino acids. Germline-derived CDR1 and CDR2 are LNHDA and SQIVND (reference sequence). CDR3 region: CASSRTVASYEQYF. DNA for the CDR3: TGTGCCAGTAGCCGAACCGTAGCGTCCTACGAGCAGTACTTC.

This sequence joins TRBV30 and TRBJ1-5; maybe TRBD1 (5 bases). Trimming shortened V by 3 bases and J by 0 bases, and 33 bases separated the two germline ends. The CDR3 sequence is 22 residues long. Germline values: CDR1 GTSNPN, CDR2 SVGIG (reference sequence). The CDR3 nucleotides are TGTGCCTGGAGCGTACCGTCCGGGACGGTTCTTGAGGAGGCTTATAGCAATCAGCCCCAGCATTTT. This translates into CAWSVPSGTVLEEAYSNQPQHF.

CDR3 sequence reads: CASSLSPGNGNTIYF. Written as DNA, the CDR3 is TGTGCCAGCAGTTTATCCCCCGGTAATGGAAACACCATATATTTT. This sequence joins TRBV28 and TRBJ1-3; D call uncertain. Germline V gene data show CDR1 as MDHEN and CDR2 as SYDVKM. This CDR3 is built from 15 residues. Trimming took off 1 base at V and 3 bases at J, with 10 bases between the two ends.

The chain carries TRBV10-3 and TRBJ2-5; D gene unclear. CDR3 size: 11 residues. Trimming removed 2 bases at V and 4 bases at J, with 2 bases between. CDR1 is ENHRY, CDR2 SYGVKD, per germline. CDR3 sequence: CAISEGETQYF. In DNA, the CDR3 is TGTGCCATCAGTGAGGGAGAGACCCAGTACTTC.

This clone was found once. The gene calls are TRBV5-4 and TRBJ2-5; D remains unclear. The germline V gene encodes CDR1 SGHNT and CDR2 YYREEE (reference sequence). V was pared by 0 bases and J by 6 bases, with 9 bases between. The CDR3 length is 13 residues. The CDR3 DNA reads TGTGCCAGCAGCTTGGGTCGGACCAAGACCCAGTACTTC. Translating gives CASSLGRTKTQYF.

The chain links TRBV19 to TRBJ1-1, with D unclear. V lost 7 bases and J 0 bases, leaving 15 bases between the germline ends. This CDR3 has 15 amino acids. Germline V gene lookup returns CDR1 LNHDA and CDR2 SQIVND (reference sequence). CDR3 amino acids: CASTPGRHMNTEAFF. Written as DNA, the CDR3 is TGTGCCAGTACCCCAGGACGGCACATGAACACTGAAGCTTTCTTT.

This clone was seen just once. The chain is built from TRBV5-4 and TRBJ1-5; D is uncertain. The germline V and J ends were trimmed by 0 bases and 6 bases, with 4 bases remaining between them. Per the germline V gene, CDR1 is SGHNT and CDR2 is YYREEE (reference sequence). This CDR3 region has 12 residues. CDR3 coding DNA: TGTGCCAGCAGCTTGGATACTCAGCCCCAGCATTTT. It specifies CASSLDTQPQHF.

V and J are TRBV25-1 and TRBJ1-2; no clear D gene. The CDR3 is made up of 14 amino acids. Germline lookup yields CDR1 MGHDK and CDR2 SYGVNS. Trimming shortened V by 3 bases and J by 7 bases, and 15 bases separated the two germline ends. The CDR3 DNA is TGTGCCAGCAGTGATGGAGGGAGGGAGGCTGGCTACACCTTC. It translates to CASSDGGREAGYTF.

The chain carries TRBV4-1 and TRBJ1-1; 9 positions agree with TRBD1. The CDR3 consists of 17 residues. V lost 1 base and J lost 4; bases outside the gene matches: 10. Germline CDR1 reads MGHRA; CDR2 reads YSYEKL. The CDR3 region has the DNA TGCGCCAGCAGCCAAGGGGGACAGGGAATCGGAATCACTGAAGCTTTCTTT. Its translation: CASSQGGQGIGITEAFF.

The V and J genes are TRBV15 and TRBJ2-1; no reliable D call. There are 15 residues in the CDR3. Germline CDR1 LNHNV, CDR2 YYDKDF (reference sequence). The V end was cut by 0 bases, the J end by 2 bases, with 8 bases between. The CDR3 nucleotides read TGTGCCACCAGCAGAGATGCAGGTGCCTACAATGAGCAGTTCTTC. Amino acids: CATSRDAGAYNEQFF.

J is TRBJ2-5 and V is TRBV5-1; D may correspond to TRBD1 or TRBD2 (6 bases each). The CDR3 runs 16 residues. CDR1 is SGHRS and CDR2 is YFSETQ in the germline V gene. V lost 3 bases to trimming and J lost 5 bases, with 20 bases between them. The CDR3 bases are TGCGCCAGCAGCTCACGACAGGATGGGGCGGGGGAGACCCAGTACTTC. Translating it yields CASSSRQDGAGETQYF.

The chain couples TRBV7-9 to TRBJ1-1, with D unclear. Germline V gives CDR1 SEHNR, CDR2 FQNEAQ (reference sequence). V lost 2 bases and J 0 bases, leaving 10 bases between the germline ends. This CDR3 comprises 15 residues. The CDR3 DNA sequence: TGTGCCAGCAGCTTAAAGCCTAACATGAACACTGAAGCTTTCTTT. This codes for CASSLKPNMNTEAFF.

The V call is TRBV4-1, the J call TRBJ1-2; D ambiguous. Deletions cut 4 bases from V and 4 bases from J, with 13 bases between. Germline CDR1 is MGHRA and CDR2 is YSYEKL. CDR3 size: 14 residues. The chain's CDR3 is CASSRPLGSYGYTF. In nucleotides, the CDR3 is TGCGCCAGCAGCCGACCCTTGGGTAGCTATGGCTACACCTTC.

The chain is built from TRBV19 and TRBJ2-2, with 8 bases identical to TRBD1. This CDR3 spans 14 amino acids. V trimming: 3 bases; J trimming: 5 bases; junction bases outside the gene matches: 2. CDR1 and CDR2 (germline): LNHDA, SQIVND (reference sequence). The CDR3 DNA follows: TGTGCCAGTAGTATCAGGGGGCTTACCGGGGAGCTGTTTTTT. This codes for CASSIRGLTGELFF.

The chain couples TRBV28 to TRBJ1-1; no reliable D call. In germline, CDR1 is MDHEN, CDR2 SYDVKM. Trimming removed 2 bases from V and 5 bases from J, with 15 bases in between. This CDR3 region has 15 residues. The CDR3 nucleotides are TGTGCCAGCAGTTTACCCCCTGACATAGCGACTGAAGCTTTCTTT. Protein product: CASSLPPDIATEAFF.

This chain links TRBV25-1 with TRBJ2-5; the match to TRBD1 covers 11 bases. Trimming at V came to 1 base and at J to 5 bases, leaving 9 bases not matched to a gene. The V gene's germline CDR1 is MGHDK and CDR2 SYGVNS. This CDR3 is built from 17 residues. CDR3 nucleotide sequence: TGTGCCAGCAGTGAATTTTATGGACAGGGGGCAAGGGAGACCCAGTACTTC. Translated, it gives CASSEFYGQGARETQYF.

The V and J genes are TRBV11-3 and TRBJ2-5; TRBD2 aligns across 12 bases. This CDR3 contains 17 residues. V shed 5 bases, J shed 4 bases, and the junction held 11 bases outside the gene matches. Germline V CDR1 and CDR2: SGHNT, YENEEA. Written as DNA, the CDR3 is TGTGCCAGCAGCCCGCGTCCGACTAGCGGGAGCGGAGAGACCCAGTACTTC. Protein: CASSPRPTSGSGETQYF.

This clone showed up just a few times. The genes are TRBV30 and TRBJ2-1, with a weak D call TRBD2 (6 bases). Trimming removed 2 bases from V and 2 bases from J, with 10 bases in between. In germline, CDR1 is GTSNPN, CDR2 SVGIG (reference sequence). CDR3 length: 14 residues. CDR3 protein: CAWSKAGPYNEQFF. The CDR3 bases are TGTGCCTGGAGTAAGGCGGGACCCTACAATGAGCAGTTCTTC.